This paragraph covers one T cell receptor (beta chain) sequence. This entry belongs to a study of memory CD4+ T cells and cytomegalovirus serostatus. This CDR3 has 15 residues. The V end was cut by 1 base, the J end by 1 base, with 8 bases between. Germline V lookup: CDR1 MGHRA, CDR2 YSYEKL. Single viable CD3+CD4+CD8-CD45RO+ cells were sorted as the memory CD4+ T cells. Data came from immunoSEQ multiplex PCR; TCRdb stores just in-frame clones and leaves some out. The sample has about 61,000 clones; around three quarters are singletons. Specimen: memory CD4+ T cells from blood. The V and J genes are TRBV4-1 and TRBJ2-1; tentatively, D is TRBD2 (6 bases). The receptor was isolated from an adult in good health and CMV-seronegative. Some clones in this sample may be carry-over from other donors' samples. The CDR3 here is CASSQVAASYNEQFF. The CDR3 DNA follows: TGCGCCAGCAGCCAAGTAGCGGCATCCTACAATGAGCAGTTCTTC.